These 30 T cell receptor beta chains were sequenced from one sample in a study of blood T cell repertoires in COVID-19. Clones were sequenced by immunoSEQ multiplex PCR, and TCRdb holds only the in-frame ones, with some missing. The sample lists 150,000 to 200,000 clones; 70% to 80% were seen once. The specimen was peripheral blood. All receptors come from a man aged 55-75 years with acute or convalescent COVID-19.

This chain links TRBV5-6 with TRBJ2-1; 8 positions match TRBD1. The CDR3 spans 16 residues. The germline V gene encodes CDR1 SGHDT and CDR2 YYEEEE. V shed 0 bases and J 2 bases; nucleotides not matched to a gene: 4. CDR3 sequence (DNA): TGTGCCAGCAGCTTGGGACCGGGACAGGCCTACAATGAGCAGTTCTTC. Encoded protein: CASSLGPGQAYNEQFF.

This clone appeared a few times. The CDR3 DNA reads as TGTGCCAGCAGCCCCCGGGAGGGCGGCTACGAGCAGTACTTC. As protein: CASSPREGGYEQYF. This chain connects TRBV4-2 to TRBJ2-7; 8 nucleotides line up with TRBD2. Per germline, CDR1 LGHNA and CDR2 YNFKEQ. The CDR3 consists of 14 residues. Trimming at V came to 4 bases and at J to 3 bases, leaving 5 bases not matched to a gene.

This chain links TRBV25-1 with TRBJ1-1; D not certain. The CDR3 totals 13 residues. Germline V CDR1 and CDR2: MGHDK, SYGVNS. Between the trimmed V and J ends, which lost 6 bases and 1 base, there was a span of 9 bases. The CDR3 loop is CASRGAPNTEAFF. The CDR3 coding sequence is TGTGCCAGCAGGGGAGCGCCGAACACTGAAGCTTTCTTT.

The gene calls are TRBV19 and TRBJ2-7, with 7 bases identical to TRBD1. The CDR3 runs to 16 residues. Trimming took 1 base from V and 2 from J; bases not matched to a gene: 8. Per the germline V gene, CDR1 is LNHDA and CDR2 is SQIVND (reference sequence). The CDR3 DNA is TGTGCCAGTAGTATAGGCAGACAGGGTTTTGCCTACGAGCAGTACTTC. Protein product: CASSIGRQGFAYEQYF.

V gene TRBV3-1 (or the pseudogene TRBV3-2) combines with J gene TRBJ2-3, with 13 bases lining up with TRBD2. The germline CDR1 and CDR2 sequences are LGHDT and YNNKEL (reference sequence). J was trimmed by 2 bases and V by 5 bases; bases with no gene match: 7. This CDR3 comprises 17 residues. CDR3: CASSSRLAGGFTDTQYF. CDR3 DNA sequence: TGTGCCAGCAGCTCCAGACTAGCGGGGGGTTTCACAGATACGCAGTATTTT.

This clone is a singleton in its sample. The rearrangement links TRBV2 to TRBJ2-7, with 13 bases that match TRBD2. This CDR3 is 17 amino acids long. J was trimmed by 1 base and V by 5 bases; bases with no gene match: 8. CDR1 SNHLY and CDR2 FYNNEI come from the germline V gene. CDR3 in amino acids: CASSPKVLAGGSYEQYF. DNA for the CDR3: TGTGCCAGCAGTCCAAAAGTACTAGCGGGGGGGTCCTACGAGCAGTACTTC. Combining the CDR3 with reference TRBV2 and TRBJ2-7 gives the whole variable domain EPEVTQTPSHQVTQMGQEVILRCVPISNHLYFYWYRQILGQKVEFLVSFYNNEISEKSEIFDDQFSVERPDGSNFTLKIRSTKLEDSAMYFCASSPKVLAGGSYEQYFGPGTRLTVT.

CDR3 amino acids: CASSLGPGRNTEAFF. The CDR3 DNA is TGTGCCAGCAGCTTAGGCCCAGGGCGGAACACTGAAGCTTTCTTT. This chain joins TRBV7-2 and TRBJ1-1, with D possibly being TRBD1 (5 bases). The V and J ends lost 1 base and 1 base respectively, with 10 bases between them. The CDR3 is 15 amino acids. Germline values: CDR1 SGHTA, CDR2 FQGNSA.

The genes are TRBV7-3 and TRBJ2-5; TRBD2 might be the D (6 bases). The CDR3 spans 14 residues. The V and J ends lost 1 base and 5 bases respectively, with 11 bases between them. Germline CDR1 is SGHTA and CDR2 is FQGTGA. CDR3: CASSLNGGTETQYF. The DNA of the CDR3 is TGTGCCAGCAGCTTAAACGGCGGGACGGAGACCCAGTACTTC.

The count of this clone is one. This CDR3 is CASNLDTHSYEQYF. The CDR3 DNA sequence: TGTGCCAGCAACCTGGACACCCACTCCTACGAGCAGTACTTC. The V call is TRBV6-5, the J call TRBJ2-7; perhaps TRBD1 as D (5 bases). Germline V gene data show CDR1 as MNHEY and CDR2 as SVGAGI. The CDR3 contains 14 residues. Trimming removed 7 bases from V and 0 bases from J, with 13 bases in between.

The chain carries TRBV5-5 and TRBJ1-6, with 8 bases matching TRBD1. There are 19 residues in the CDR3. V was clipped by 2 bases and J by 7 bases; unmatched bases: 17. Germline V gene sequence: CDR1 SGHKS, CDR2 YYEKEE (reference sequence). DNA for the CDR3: TGTGCCAGCAGCTTAAGGGACCCCAGGGGGCGAACTGTGAATTCACCCCTCCACTTT. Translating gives CASSLRDPRGRTVNSPLHF.

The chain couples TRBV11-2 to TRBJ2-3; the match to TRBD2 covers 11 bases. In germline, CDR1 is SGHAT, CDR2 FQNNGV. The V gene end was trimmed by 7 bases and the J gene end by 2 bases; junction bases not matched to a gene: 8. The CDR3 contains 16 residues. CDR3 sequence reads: CASTPASGGFTDTQYF. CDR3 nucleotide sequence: TGTGCCAGCACCCCAGCTAGCGGGGGGTTCACAGATACGCAGTATTTT. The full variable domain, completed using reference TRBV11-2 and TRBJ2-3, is EAGVAQSPRYKIIEKRQSVAFWCNPISGHATLYWYQQILGQGPKLLIQFQNNGVVDDSQLPKDRFSAERLKGVDSTLKIQPAKLEDSAVYLCASTPASGGFTDTQYFGPGTRLTVL.

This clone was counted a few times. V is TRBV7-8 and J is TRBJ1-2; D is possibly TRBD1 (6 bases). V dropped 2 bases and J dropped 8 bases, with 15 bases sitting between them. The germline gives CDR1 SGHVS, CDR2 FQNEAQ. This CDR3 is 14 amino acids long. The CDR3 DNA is TGTGCCAGCAGCTTATTAGGGGGGGCGAACGGCTACACCTTC. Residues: CASSLLGGANGYTF.

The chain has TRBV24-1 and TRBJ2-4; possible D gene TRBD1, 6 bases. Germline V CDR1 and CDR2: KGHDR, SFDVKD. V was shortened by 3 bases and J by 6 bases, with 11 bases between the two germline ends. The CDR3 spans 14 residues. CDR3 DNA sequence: TGTGCCACCAGTGATGGACGGACAGCAAACATTCAGTACTTC. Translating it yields CATSDGRTANIQYF.

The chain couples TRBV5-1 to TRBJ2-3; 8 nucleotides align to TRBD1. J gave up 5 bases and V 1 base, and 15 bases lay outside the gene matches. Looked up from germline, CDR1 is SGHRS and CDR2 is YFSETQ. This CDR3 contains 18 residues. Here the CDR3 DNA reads TGCGCCAGCAGCTTGAACCCCCAGGGGGCGCTCCCGGGAGATACGCAGTATTTT. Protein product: CASSLNPQGALPGDTQYF.

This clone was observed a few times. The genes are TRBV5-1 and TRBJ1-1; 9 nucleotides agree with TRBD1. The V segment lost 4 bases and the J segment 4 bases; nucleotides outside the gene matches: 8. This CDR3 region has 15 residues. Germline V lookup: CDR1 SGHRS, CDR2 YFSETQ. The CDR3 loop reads CASSPGTGTSTEAFF. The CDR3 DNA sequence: TGCGCCAGCAGCCCTGGGACAGGGACGTCCACTGAAGCTTTCTTT.

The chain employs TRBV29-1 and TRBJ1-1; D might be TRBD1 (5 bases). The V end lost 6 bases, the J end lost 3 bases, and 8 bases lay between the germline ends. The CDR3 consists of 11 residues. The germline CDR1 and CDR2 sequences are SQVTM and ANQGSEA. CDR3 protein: CSVRRDTEAFF. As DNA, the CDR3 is TGCAGCGTCCGCAGGGACACTGAAGCTTTCTTT.

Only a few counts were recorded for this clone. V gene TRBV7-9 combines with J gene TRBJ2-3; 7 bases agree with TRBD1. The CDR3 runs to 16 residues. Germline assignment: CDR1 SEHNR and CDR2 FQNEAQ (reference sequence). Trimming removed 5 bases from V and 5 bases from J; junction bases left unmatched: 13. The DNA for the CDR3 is TGTGCCAGCAGCCTAGGGACAGCGACGATTGGAGATACGCAGTATTTT. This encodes CASSLGTATIGDTQYF.

The CDR3 loop is CASSDTGEATEAFF. The CDR3 bases are TGTGCCAGCAGTGATACAGGGGAGGCCACTGAAGCTTTCTTT. The genes are TRBV25-1 and TRBJ1-1; 7 positions agree with TRBD1. After removal of 3 bases from V and 4 bases from J, the junction contained 5 bases not matched to a gene. Germline CDR1 is MGHDK and CDR2 is SYGVNS. The CDR3 loop spans 14 amino acids.

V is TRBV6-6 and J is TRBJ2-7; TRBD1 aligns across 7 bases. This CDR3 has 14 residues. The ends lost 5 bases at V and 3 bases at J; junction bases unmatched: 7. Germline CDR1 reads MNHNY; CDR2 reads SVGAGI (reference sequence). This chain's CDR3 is CASSPGTASYEQYF. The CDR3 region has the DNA TGTGCCAGCAGTCCCGGGACAGCGAGCTACGAGCAGTACTTC.

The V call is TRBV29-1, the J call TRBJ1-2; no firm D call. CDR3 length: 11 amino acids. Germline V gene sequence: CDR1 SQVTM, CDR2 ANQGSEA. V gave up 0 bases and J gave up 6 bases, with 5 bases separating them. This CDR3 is CSVEDPDGYTF. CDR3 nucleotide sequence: TGCAGCGTTGAAGATCCCGATGGCTACACCTTC.

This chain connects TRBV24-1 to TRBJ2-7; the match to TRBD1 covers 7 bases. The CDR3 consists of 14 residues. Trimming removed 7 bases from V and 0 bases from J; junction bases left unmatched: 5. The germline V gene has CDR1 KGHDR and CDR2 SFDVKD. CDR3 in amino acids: CATRGTGDSYEQYF. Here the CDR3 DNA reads TGTGCCACCAGGGGAACAGGGGACTCCTACGAGCAGTACTTC.

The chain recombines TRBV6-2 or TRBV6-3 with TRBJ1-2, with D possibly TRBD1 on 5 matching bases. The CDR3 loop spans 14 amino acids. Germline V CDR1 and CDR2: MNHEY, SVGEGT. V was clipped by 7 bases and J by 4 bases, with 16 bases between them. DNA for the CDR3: TGTGCCAGCACCCCGACAGACTCTCGCTATGGCTACACCTTC. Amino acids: CASTPTDSRYGYTF.

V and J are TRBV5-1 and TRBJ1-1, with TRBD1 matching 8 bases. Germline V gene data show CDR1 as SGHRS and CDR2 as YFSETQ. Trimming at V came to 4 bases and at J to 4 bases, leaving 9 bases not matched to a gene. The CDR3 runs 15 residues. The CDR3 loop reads CASSPYGQGSTEAFF. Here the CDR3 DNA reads TGCGCCAGCAGCCCGTACGGACAGGGATCCACTGAAGCTTTCTTT.

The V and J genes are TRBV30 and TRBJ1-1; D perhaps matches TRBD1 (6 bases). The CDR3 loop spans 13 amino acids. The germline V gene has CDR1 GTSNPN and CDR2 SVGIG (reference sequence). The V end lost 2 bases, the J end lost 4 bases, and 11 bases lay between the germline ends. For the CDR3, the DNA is TGTGCCTGGAGTCGGGGCAGGGGCACTGAAGCTTTCTTT. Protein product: CAWSRGRGTEAFF.

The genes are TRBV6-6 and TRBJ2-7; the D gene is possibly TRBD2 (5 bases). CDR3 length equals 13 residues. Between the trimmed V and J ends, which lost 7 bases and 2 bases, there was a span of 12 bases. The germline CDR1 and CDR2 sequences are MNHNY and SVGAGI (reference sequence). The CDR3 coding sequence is TGTGCCAGCATTCCCGACGGGACCTACGAGCAGTACTTC. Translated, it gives CASIPDGTYEQYF.

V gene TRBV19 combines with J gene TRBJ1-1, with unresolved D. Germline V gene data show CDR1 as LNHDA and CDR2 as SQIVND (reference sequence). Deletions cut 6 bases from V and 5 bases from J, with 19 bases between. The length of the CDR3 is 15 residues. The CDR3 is CASSRTNKADTEAFF. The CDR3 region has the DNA TGTGCCAGTAGCAGAACGAACAAAGCGGATACTGAAGCTTTCTTT. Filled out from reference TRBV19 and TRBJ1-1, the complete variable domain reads DGGITQSPKYLFRKEGQNVTLSCEQNLNHDAMYWYRQDPGQGLRLIYYSQIVNDFQKGDIAEGYSVSREKKESFPLTVTSAQKNPTAFYLCASSRTNKADTEAFFGQGTRLTVV.

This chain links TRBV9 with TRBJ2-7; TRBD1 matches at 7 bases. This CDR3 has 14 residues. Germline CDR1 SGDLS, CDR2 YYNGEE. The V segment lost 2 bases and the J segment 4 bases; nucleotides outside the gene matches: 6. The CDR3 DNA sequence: TGTGCCAGCAGCGTTGGCACACAGGGGTACGAGCAGTACTTC. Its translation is CASSVGTQGYEQYF.

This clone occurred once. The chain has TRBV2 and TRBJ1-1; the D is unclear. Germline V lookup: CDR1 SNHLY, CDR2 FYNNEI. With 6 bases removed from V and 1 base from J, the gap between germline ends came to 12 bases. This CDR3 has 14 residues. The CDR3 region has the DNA TGTGCCAGCAGAAACATAATAAAGAACACTGAAGCTTTCTTT. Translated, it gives CASRNIIKNTEAFF.

The CDR3 coding sequence is TGTGCCACCGGACAGGTGAACACTGAAGCTTTCTTT. This codes for CATGQVNTEAFF. The gene calls are TRBV15 and TRBJ1-1, with TRBD1 matching over 7 bases. The CDR3 has 12 residues. Per the germline V gene, CDR1 is LNHNV and CDR2 is YYDKDF (reference sequence). V gave up 8 bases and J gave up 0 bases; unmatched junction bases: 0.

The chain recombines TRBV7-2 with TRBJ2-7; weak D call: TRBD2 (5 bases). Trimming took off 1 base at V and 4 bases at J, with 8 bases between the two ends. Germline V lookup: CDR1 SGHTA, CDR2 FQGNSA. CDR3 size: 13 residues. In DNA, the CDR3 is TGTGCCAGCAGCTTAGTTTCGGGATACGAGCAGTACTTC. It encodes CASSLVSGYEQYF. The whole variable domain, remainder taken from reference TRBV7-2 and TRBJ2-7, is GAGVSQSPSNKVTEKGKDVELRCDPISGHTALYWYRQSLGQGLEFLIYFQGNSAPDKSGLPSDRFSAERTGGSVSTLTIQRTQQEDSAVYLCASSLVSGYEQYFGPGTRLTVT.